The 3 T cell receptor beta chains listed next were all sequenced from one sample in a study of post-analysis software for immune sequencing data (dated by TCRdb to between 2015 and 2017). The paper as a whole reports these results and caveats: Patients showed significantly higher frequencies than controls for roughly five TRBV segments, among them TRBV5-6, TRBV5-1 and TRBV20-1.

Library generation was performed with PCR. The instrument given in TCRdb is Illumina HiSeq 2500. To reduce PCR and sequencing biases, unique molecular identifiers were built into the TCR beta cDNA libraries. The raw public reads went through TCRdb reprocessing: fastp at Q25, MiXCR clone calling, in-frame beta chains kept. Duplicate CDR3 protein sequences are folded into a single record with the most common DNA and genes. The sample data list around 710,000 distinct CDR3 sequences, and about 45% of these were observed just once. The biggest ten clones account for 4% to 5% of the sample. Their antigens remain unidentified. Sequenced sample: blood. The source is a girl aged 10 to 17 with multiple sclerosis.

This clonotype has a handful of counts. V gene TRBV15 combines with J gene TRBJ2-3, with a tentative D call TRBD2 (6 bases). This CDR3 is 18 amino acids long. Germline CDR1 is LNHNV and CDR2 is YYDKDF (reference sequence). Trimming took 5 bases from V and 2 from J, leaving 23 bases between them. The CDR3 loop is CATSLRGSGGPLTDTQYF. Written as DNA, the CDR3 is TGTGCCACCAGCTTGCGGGGATCTGGCGGGCCCCTCACAGATACGCAGTATTTT.

The chain employs TRBV12-3 or TRBV12-4 and TRBJ2-5; 7 bases line up with TRBD2. The better agreement between TRBJ2-7 and the DNA end casts doubt on the J call. This CDR3 is built from 15 residues. The CDR3 DNA follows: TGTGCCAGCAGTTTAGCCCGGGAGGCCGCCTACGAGCAGTACTTC. It specifies CASSLAREAAYEQYF.

This clonotype showed up just a few times. The chain is built from TRBV20-1 and TRBJ2-1; the D gene is possibly TRBD2 (6 bases). The germline gives CDR1 DFQATT, CDR2 SNEGSKA (reference sequence). This CDR3 spans 16 amino acids. Trimming shortened V by 0 bases and J by 4 bases, and 16 bases separated the two germline ends. The CDR3 DNA reads TGCAGTGCTAGAGATCGTAAGCGGGTAGTTTACAATGAGCAGTTCTTC. Translation gives CSARDRKRVVYNEQFF.